The 14 T cell receptor beta chains listed next were all sequenced from one sample in a study of identifying expanded T cells in peripheral blood. Assay used: immunoSEQ multiplex PCR; TCRdb lists only in-frame clones, some missing. Among around 100,000 clones, 75% to 90% were seen once, and the ten largest hold around 5%. The sample comprised blood. Receptors originate from a person aged 18-70 years in good health.

This chain uses TRBV9 with TRBJ2-1, with a weak D call TRBD2 (6 bases). This CDR3 has 16 residues. The germline V gene has CDR1 SGDLS and CDR2 YYNGEE. Trimming shortened V by 3 bases and J by 0 bases, and 13 bases separated the two germline ends. CDR3 DNA sequence: TGTGCCAGCAGCGCCGGGACTTCCCACTCCTACAATGAGCAGTTCTTC. It translates to CASSAGTSHSYNEQFF. Drawing the rest from reference TRBV9 and TRBJ2-1, the complete variable domain is DSGVTQTPKHLITATGQRVTLRCSPRSGDLSVYWYQQSLDQGLQFLIQYYNGEERAKGNILERFSAQQFPDLHSELNLSSLELGDSALYFCASSAGTSHSYNEQFFGPGTRLTVL.

The V call is TRBV11-2, the J call TRBJ2-1; 12 bases agree with TRBD2. This CDR3 spans 17 amino acids. In germline, CDR1 is SGHAT, CDR2 FQNNGV. J gave up 8 bases and V 5 bases, and 13 bases lay outside the gene matches. DNA for the CDR3: TGTGCCAGCAGCATACCCGTCTCTAGCGGGGGGGGGTATGAGCAGTTCTTC. Translation: CASSIPVSSGGGYEQFF.

This clone has more than one count but fewer than ten. The rearrangement uses TRBV6-1 and TRBJ1-1; D is unresolved. The germline V gene encodes CDR1 MNHNS and CDR2 SASEGT. CDR3 length: 11 amino acids. V was trimmed by 7 bases and J by 0 bases, leaving 3 bases between them. DNA for the CDR3: TGTGCCAGCACGATGAACACTGAAGCTTTCTTT. Translation: CASTMNTEAFF.

V usage is TRBV6-1 and J usage is TRBJ2-1; 8 bases match TRBD1. This CDR3 is 18 amino acids long. Germline CDR1 reads MNHNS; CDR2 reads SASEGT. V shed 2 bases and J 3 bases; nucleotides not matched to a gene: 12. CDR3 DNA: TGTGCCAGCAGTGAACGGACAGGGATCCCTGGGTTCTACAATGAGCAGTTCTTC. This codes for CASSERTGIPGFYNEQFF.

The rearrangement uses TRBV5-1 and TRBJ1-3; D is perhaps TRBD1 (5 bases). CDR3 length: 15 amino acids. Per germline, CDR1 SGHRS and CDR2 YFSETQ. Trimming left V 6 bases short and J 0 bases short, with 13 bases between. The CDR3 nucleotides read TGCGCCAGCAAGGCCCTGGGGCTCTCTGGAAACACCATATATTTT. Its protein is CASKALGLSGNTIYF.

The chain couples TRBV6-1 to TRBJ2-5; D call uncertain. The J call is doubtful: the DNA matches TRBJ2-7 better. Germline values: CDR1 MNHNS, CDR2 SASEGT. The CDR3 is 14 residues long. The CDR3 reads CASSDVGNSYEQYF. CDR3 DNA: TGTGCCAGCAGTGATGTTGGGAACTCCTACGAGCAGTACTTC.

This sequence joins TRBV11-2 and TRBJ1-2; D is unresolved. The CDR3 totals 12 residues. CDR1 is SGHAT, CDR2 FQNNGV, per germline. V shed 5 bases and J shed 8 bases, with 12 bases lying between them. DNA of the CDR3: TGTGCCAGCAGCACCCGGACGGAGGGCTACACCTTC. It encodes CASSTRTEGYTF.

The chain is built from TRBV5-4 and TRBJ2-7; no clear D gene. The length of the CDR3 is 15 residues. V gave up 2 bases and J gave up 0 bases, with 12 bases separating them. CDR1 SGHNT and CDR2 YYREEE come from the germline V gene (reference sequence). The DNA of the CDR3 is TGTGCCAGCAGCTTTTATCAGTCCTCCTCCTACGAGCAGTACTTC. It specifies CASSFYQSSSYEQYF.

The V call is TRBV7-3, the J call TRBJ2-2; the D gene is possibly TRBD2 (6 bases). V was cut by 3 bases and J by 3 bases, with 11 bases left in between. Germline V CDR1 and CDR2: SGHTA, FQGTGA. This CDR3 spans 15 amino acids. The CDR3 protein is CASSLGSGDTGELFF. The CDR3 coding sequence is TGTGCCAGCAGCTTGGGGTCGGGGGACACCGGGGAGCTGTTTTTT.

J is TRBJ2-2 and V is TRBV7-8; no clear D. The V gene lost 6 bases and the J gene lost 4 bases, with 9 bases spanning the gap. This CDR3 comprises 13 residues. Per the germline V gene, CDR1 is SGHVS and CDR2 is FQNEAQ. CDR3 protein: CASSPTVTGELFF. Written as DNA, the CDR3 is TGTGCCAGCAGTCCTACAGTCACCGGGGAGCTGTTTTTT.

This chain connects TRBV5-1 to TRBJ1-2; 7 bases fit TRBD1. Trimming cost V 4 bases and J 2 bases; bases outside gene matches: 11. The CDR3 covers 16 residues. CDR1 is SGHRS and CDR2 is YFSETQ in the germline V gene. The CDR3 DNA follows: TGCGCCAGCAGCCAAGGACAGGTGTGGAAGAACTATGGCTACACCTTC. Translating gives CASSQGQVWKNYGYTF.

This clone has only one observation. J is TRBJ1-1 and V is TRBV29-1; D remains ambiguous. This CDR3 has 13 amino acids. Per germline, CDR1 SQVTM and CDR2 ANQGSEA. CDR3 nucleotide sequence: TGCAGTCCCGCCCCCCAAGGTAACACTGAAGCTTTCTTT. Protein product: CSPAPQGNTEAFF.

This clone was counted between two and nine times. The chain combines TRBV7-9 with TRBJ2-7, with TRBD2 as a possible D gene (6 bases). The CDR3 is made up of 16 amino acids. Germline V gives CDR1 SEHNR, CDR2 FQNEAQ (reference sequence). V lost 1 base, J lost 3 bases, and 16 bases lay in between. The chain's CDR3 is CASSLVIADGGYEQYF. The CDR3, as DNA: TGTGCCAGCAGCTTAGTCATCGCGGACGGGGGCTACGAGCAGTACTTC.

The chain has TRBV5-5 and TRBJ2-7, with 7 bases lining up with TRBD2. The trim removed 0 bases at V and 3 bases at J, leaving 0 bases unmatched. Germline CDR1 reads SGHKS; CDR2 reads YYEKEE (reference sequence). The CDR3 runs to 13 residues. Here the CDR3 reads CASSLGGGYEQYF. The CDR3 region has the DNA TGTGCCAGCAGCTTGGGCGGGGGCTACGAGCAGTACTTC.